What follows describes a single TCR beta chain. Sequencing was performed with immunoSEQ multiplex PCR; in TCRdb, only in-frame clones are kept and a portion is missing. The data hold approximately 91,000 clones, with nearly 90% observed a single time. With 3 bases clipped from V and 0 bases from J, the junction kept 10 bases outside the gene matches. This CDR3 region has 17 residues. Germline V gene sequence: CDR1 MDHEN, CDR2 SYDVKM. This record comes from a study of blood T cell repertoires in COVID-19. The sequenced sample consisted of peripheral blood. The V and J genes are TRBV28 and TRBJ1-1; 7 nucleotides match TRBD1. The origin of this receptor is a man between 65 and 80 years old with acute or convalescent COVID-19. The CDR3 sequence is CASSLGVRGKVNTEAFF. The CDR3 DNA is TGTGCCAGCAGTTTGGGTGTCAGGGGGAAAGTGAACACTGAAGCTTTCTTT. The full variable domain, its missing parts supplied by reference TRBV28 and TRBJ1-1, is DVKVTQSSRYLVKRTGEKVFLECVQDMDHENMFWYRQDPGLGLRLIYFSYDVKMKEKGDIPEGYSVSREKKERFSLILESASTNQTSMYLCASSLGVRGKVNTEAFFGQGTRLTVV.